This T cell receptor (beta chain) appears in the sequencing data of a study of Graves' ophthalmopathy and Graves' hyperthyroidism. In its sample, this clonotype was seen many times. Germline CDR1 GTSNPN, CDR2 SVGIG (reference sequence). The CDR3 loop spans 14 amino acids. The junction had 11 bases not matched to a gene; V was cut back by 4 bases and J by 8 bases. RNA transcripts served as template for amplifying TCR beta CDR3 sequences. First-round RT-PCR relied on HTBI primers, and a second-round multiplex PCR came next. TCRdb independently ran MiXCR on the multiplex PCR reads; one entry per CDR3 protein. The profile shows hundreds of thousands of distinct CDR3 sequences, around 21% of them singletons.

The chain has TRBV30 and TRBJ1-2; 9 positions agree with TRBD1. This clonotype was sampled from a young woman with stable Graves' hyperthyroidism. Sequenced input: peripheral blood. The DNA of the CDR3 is TGTGCCTGGATGTTAGACAGGGGGGGTTTCGGCTACACCTTC. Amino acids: CAWMLDRGGFGYTF. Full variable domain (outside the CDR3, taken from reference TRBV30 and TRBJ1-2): SQTIHQWPATLVQPVGSPLSLECTVEGTSNPNLYWYRQAAGRGLQLLFYSVGIGQISSEVPQNLSASRPQDRQFILSSKKLLLSDSGFYLCAWMLDRGGFGYTFGSGTRLTVV.